These 25 T cell receptor beta chains were all obtained from the same sample, sequenced in a study of CD8+CD57+ T cells in acquired aplastic anemia. Only patients with CD8+CD57+ cell expansion on flow cytometry were chosen for sequencing. Genomic DNA served as template for TCR beta VDJ and CDR3 profiling. MiXCR, run by TCRdb on the reads, gives a single entry per CDR3 protein. The repertoire includes approximately 160,000 distinct CDR3 sequences, around half of them detected once, and about 2.9% sits in the top ten. The sample taken for sequencing was sorted CD4+, CD8+, or CD8+CD57+ T cells (not recorded which) from PBMCs. These receptors all come from a human donor with aplastic anemia.

This clonotype was counted ten times or more. The genes are TRBV9 and TRBJ2-4; D may match TRBD1 or TRBD2 (5 bases each). There are 16 residues in the CDR3. The germline CDR1 and CDR2 sequences are SGDLS and YYNGEE. Trimming stripped 4 bases from V and 1 base from J, with 15 bases between. CDR3: CASSPGPPGAKNIQYF. In DNA, the CDR3 is TGTGCCAGCAGCCCGGGACCCCCTGGGGCCAAAAACATTCAGTACTTC.

This clonotype was seen ten or more times. V usage is TRBV20-1 and J usage is TRBJ1-1; 9 bases map to TRBD1. The J segment lost 7 bases and the V segment lost 4 bases, leaving 4 bases of the junction unmatched. Germline CDR1 reads DFQATT; CDR2 reads SNEGSKA (reference sequence). The CDR3 extends over 12 amino acids. CDR3 in amino acids: CSAMGQGFEAFF. The CDR3 DNA reads as TGCAGTGCTATGGGACAGGGCTTTGAAGCTTTCTTT.

The table lists this clonotype with many counts. This sequence joins TRBV19 and TRBJ1-3; tentative D call: TRBD1 (6 bases). Trimming removed 6 bases from V and 0 bases from J, with 9 bases in between. CDR1 and CDR2 (germline): LNHDA, SQIVND (reference sequence). The CDR3 totals 14 residues. The chain's CDR3 is CASSQGGSGNTIYF. The CDR3 coding sequence is TGTGCCAGTAGCCAAGGGGGCTCTGGAAACACCATATATTTT.

This clonotype showed up many times. The J gene is TRBJ2-1, the V gene TRBV10-1; weak D call: TRBD2 (5 bases). The CDR3 loop spans 15 amino acids. V was pared by 2 bases and J by 7 bases, with 15 bases between. The germline CDR1 and CDR2 sequences are WNHNN and SYGVQD (reference sequence). CDR3 amino acids: CASSEVGAVGNEQFF. Written as DNA, the CDR3 is TGCGCCAGCAGTGAGGTGGGAGCGGTGGGTAATGAGCAGTTCTTC.

This sequence joins TRBV10-3 and TRBJ2-4, with D possibly TRBD1 on 7 matching bases. The CDR3 has 17 residues. Germline CDR1 ENHRY, CDR2 SYGVKD. V lost 6 bases, J lost 1 base, and 19 bases lay in between. The CDR3 nucleotides are TGTGCCATCAGGCGGGACAGTATCTCTGGGGCCAAAAACATTCAGTACTTC. Translated: CAIRRDSISGAKNIQYF.

V and J are TRBV24-1 and TRBJ2-3; 12 nucleotides match TRBD1. The CDR3 runs to 16 residues. Germline CDR1 KGHDR, CDR2 SFDVKD. Germline trimming cut 4 bases from V and 5 bases from J; bases unmatched to any gene: 6. CDR3 protein: CATSEQGTGGRDTQYF. The CDR3 DNA sequence: TGTGCCACCAGTGAGCAAGGGACAGGGGGCCGAGATACGCAGTATTTT.

The gene calls are TRBV20-1 and TRBJ2-5, with a tentative D call TRBD1 (6 bases). From germline, CDR1 is DFQATT and CDR2 SNEGSKA (reference sequence). Trimming removed 1 base at V and 5 bases at J, with 17 bases between. The length of the CDR3 is 15 residues. CDR3: CSARAEDSQRETQYF. CDR3 in DNA: TGCAGTGCTAGAGCCGAGGACAGTCAGCGGGAGACCCAGTACTTC.

This clonotype was counted a few times. The junction differs from germline at one of its ends, possibly a read error. The chain couples TRBV3-1 to TRBJ2-3; no reliable D call. The germline V gene encodes CDR1 LGHDT and CDR2 YNNKEL (reference sequence). The CDR3 has 15 residues. In nucleotides, the CDR3 is TGTGCCAGCAGCCAAGGTCAGGTCGTCACAGATACGCAGTGTTTT. Translated: CASSQGQVVTDTQCF.

The chain employs TRBV5-5 and TRBJ2-7; D gene uncertain. This CDR3 is 12 amino acids long. Germline values: CDR1 SGHKS, CDR2 YYEKEE (reference sequence). V was clipped by 3 bases and J by 3 bases, with 7 bases between them. The CDR3 spells CASSSHIYEQYF. CDR3 coding DNA: TGTGCCAGCAGCTCCCATATCTACGAGCAGTACTTC.

This clonotype was counted at least ten times. V gene TRBV9 combines with J gene TRBJ2-5, with 9 bases identical to TRBD2. Germline lookup yields CDR1 SGDLS and CDR2 YYNGEE. Unmatched junction bases numbered 8, after V lost 0 bases and J lost 5 bases. The CDR3 runs to 16 residues. CDR3 sequence: CASSVEAGLAYETQYF. The DNA for the CDR3 is TGTGCCAGCAGCGTAGAAGCGGGACTAGCTTACGAGACCCAGTACTTC.

V and J are TRBV7-8 and TRBJ2-5; 8 bases are a match to TRBD2. Looked up from germline, CDR1 is SGHVS and CDR2 is FQNEAQ. With V trimmed by 2 bases and J by 5 bases, 10 bases remained unmatched. CDR3 length equals 16 residues. Here the CDR3 DNA reads TGTGCCAGCAGCTTAAAGGGGGGACTAGTCGGGGAGACCCAGTACTTC. The encoded protein is CASSLKGGLVGETQYF.

Concerning this clonotype: No conserved phenylalanine or tryptophan ends this CDR3, so it is likely a read error. This sequence joins TRBV29-1 and TRBJ2-6; either TRBD1 or TRBD2 may supply D (7 bases each). CDR1 and CDR2 (germline): SQVTM, ANQGSEA. Trimming left V 6 bases short and J 0 bases short, with 18 bases between. This CDR3 comprises 17 residues. The CDR3 DNA reads TGCAGCGTGGCGCAGGGGGGGTTTAGCTCTGGGGCCAACGTCCTGACTAGA. Amino acids: CSVAQGGFSSGANVLTR.

Comments on this clonotype: Just one base apart from a much larger clone, this may be a read error. The rearrangement links TRBV5-1 to TRBJ2-7; weak D call: TRBD2 (6 bases). The CDR3 loop spans 16 amino acids. Trimming removed 1 base from V and 0 bases from J, with 14 bases in between. Germline V gene sequence: CDR1 SGHRS, CDR2 YFSETQ. The DNA of the CDR3 is TGCGCCAGCAGCTTGCAGGTGCGGGATAGCTCCTACGAGCAGTACGTC. As protein: CASSLQVRDSSYEQYV.

The CDR3 sequence: CASSQTTATEAFF. CDR3 bases: TGTGCCAGCAGTCAAACGACAGCCACTGAAGCTTTCTTT. The chain uses TRBV25-1 and TRBJ1-1; weak D call: TRBD1 (5 bases). With 5 bases removed from V and 4 bases from J, the gap between germline ends came to 11 bases. Germline loops: CDR1 MGHDK, CDR2 SYGVNS. The CDR3 has 13 residues.

This clonotype was seen only a few times. The chain joins TRBV19 to TRBJ2-5; 7 nucleotides agree with TRBD1. Germline V gives CDR1 LNHDA, CDR2 SQIVND (reference sequence). Trimming took 1 base from V and 5 from J; bases not matched to a gene: 4. This CDR3 is built from 14 residues. In nucleotides, the CDR3 is TGTGCCAGTAGTATAGGACAGGGCGGGGAGACCCAGTACTTC. Translation gives CASSIGQGGETQYF.

The J gene is TRBJ1-5, the V gene TRBV7-2; TRBD1 is a possible D gene (5 bases). The length of the CDR3 is 13 residues. Germline CDR1 is SGHTA and CDR2 is FQGNSA. V was pared by 5 bases and J by 7 bases, with 12 bases between. The chain's CDR3 is CASSHGAGQPQHF. CDR3 nucleotide sequence: TGTGCCAGCAGCCACGGGGCAGGGCAGCCCCAGCATTTT.

This chain joins TRBV25-1 and TRBJ1-6; D call uncertain. The germline V gene encodes CDR1 MGHDK and CDR2 SYGVNS. This CDR3 contains 14 residues. Trimming stripped 1 base from V and 10 bases from J, with 11 bases between. The CDR3 nucleotides read TGTGCCAGCAGTGAATTGGGGTTTTGGTCACCCCTCCACTTT. Translation gives CASSELGFWSPLHF.

In regard to this clonotype: An end of the junction does not agree with germline; a read error may underlie this. This chain connects TRBV7-6 to TRBJ2-1; the D gene is possibly TRBD1 (6 bases). This CDR3 has 14 residues. The V gene's germline CDR1 is SGHVS and CDR2 FNYEAQ. In DNA, the CDR3 is TGTGCCAGCAGCTTGACAGGCTCCTACAATGAGCAGCTCTTC. Protein sequence: CASSLTGSYNEQLF.

This clonotype was detected many times. J is TRBJ2-1 and V is TRBV9; no definite D call. The CDR3 covers 11 residues. The V gene's germline CDR1 is SGDLS and CDR2 YYNGEE. Trimming removed 2 bases at V and 12 bases at J, with 9 bases between. CDR3 sequence: CASSVGGRQFF. CDR3 coding DNA: TGTGCCAGCAGCGTCGGCGGTAGGCAGTTCTTC.

This clonotype showed up many times. The V call is TRBV7-2, the J call TRBJ2-7; unclear D gene. This CDR3 spans 13 amino acids. Trimming removed 1 base at V and 7 bases at J, with 11 bases between. Germline V gene sequence: CDR1 SGHTA, CDR2 FQGNSA. CDR3 residues: CASSLGRLWEQYF. For the CDR3, the DNA is TGTGCCAGCAGCTTAGGGCGGCTATGGGAGCAGTACTTC. The whole variable domain, remainder taken from reference TRBV7-2 and TRBJ2-7, is GAGVSQSPSNKVTEKGKDVELRCDPISGHTALYWYRQSLGQGLEFLIYFQGNSAPDKSGLPSDRFSAERTGGSVSTLTIQRTQQEDSAVYLCASSLGRLWEQYFGPGTRLTVT.

This clonotype was seen repeatedly, ten times or more. The rearrangement uses TRBV7-2 and TRBJ2-5, with no clear D. The CDR3 has 11 residues. V was trimmed by 0 bases and J by 5 bases, leaving 1 base between them. Germline CDR1 SGHTA, CDR2 FQGNSA. The CDR3 reads CASSLAETQYF. For the CDR3, the DNA is TGTGCCAGCAGCTTAGCTGAGACCCAGTACTTC.

This rearrangement joins TRBV7-9 to TRBJ1-5; no clear D. There are 13 residues in the CDR3. V dropped 2 bases and J dropped 5 bases, with 7 bases sitting between them. In germline, CDR1 is SEHNR, CDR2 FQNEAQ (reference sequence). CDR3 region: CASSLHSDQPQHF. DNA of the CDR3: TGTGCCAGCAGCTTACACTCGGATCAGCCCCAGCATTTT.

The CDR3 here is CASRPRAGDNEQFF. The CDR3 bases are TGTGCCAGTAGGCCTAGGGCGGGAGACAATGAGCAGTTCTTC. This chain links TRBV19 with TRBJ2-1; 7 bases are a match to TRBD2. In germline, CDR1 is LNHDA, CDR2 SQIVND (reference sequence). The CDR3 sequence is 14 residues long. Trimming took 6 bases from V and 5 from J; bases not matched to a gene: 7.

V gene TRBV15 combines with J gene TRBJ1-5, with TRBD1 as a possible D gene (6 bases). This CDR3 is built from 14 residues. V was trimmed by 5 bases and J by 2 bases, leaving 10 bases between them. In germline, CDR1 is LNHNV, CDR2 YYDKDF (reference sequence). In DNA form, the CDR3 reads TGTGCCACCAGCTGGAGACAGGGCAATCAGCCCCAGCATTTT. It codes for CATSWRQGNQPQHF.

The rearrangement uses TRBV6-5 and TRBJ2-3, with D unclear. Germline V gene data show CDR1 as MNHEY and CDR2 as SVGAGI. This CDR3 has 15 residues. Trimming took off 2 bases at V and 0 bases at J, with 9 bases between the two ends. The chain's CDR3 is CASSYEQSSTDTQYF. In DNA form, the CDR3 reads TGTGCCAGCAGTTACGAACAGTCTAGCACAGATACGCAGTATTTT.